These 14 T cell receptor beta chains share one sample of origin, sequenced in a study of cytomegalovirus exposure and HLA in healthy donors. Primers for the PCR totalled 60 Vbeta and 13 Jbeta. Assay used: immunoSEQ multiplex PCR; TCRdb lists only in-frame clones, some missing. The table records hundreds of thousands of clones, 70% to 90% of them present only once. Sample: PBMCs. These receptors came from a woman aged 18-29 years in good health and CMV-seronegative.

Concerning this clone itself: Additional DNA sequences in this sample encode the identical CDR3. The chain employs TRBV7-6 and TRBJ2-7; D may be TRBD1 (6 bases). The CDR3 totals 15 residues. Trimming took off 1 base at V and 9 bases at J, with 19 bases between the two ends. CDR1 is SGHVS, CDR2 FNYEAQ, per germline. CDR3 in amino acids: CASSLGVRDNSGQYF. The CDR3 DNA follows: TGTGCCAGCAGCTTAGGGGTGAGGGACAACTCCGGGCAGTACTTC.

For this clone: The junction departs from germline at one end; a sequencing error may be responsible. Here the CDR3 reads CASSVEGQGMNTEAFF. CDR3 in DNA: TGTGCCAGTAGTGTAGAGGGACAGGGTATGAACACTGAAGCTTTCTTT. This chain uses TRBV19 with TRBJ1-1, with 9 bases aligning to TRBD1. This CDR3 contains 16 residues. Germline-derived CDR1 and CDR2 are LNHDA and SQIVND (reference sequence).

The chain joins TRBV27 to TRBJ1-2; D is perhaps TRBD1 (5 bases). Trimming removed 4 bases at V and 3 bases at J, with 24 bases between. The CDR3 sequence is 18 residues long. CDR1 and CDR2 from the germline V gene are MNHEY and SMNVEV (reference sequence). The CDR3 DNA follows: TGTGCCAGCAGTTCCCGAACTCCACTTCAGGGAGGGGACTATGGCTACACCTTC. It encodes CASSSRTPLQGGDYGYTF.

For this clone: A read error may account for a junction end that differs from germline. This sequence joins TRBV29-1 and TRBJ1-1, with 10 bases aligning to TRBD1. This CDR3 has 19 amino acids. Germline CDR1 is SQVTM and CDR2 is ANQGSEA. Written as DNA, the CDR3 is TGCGGCGTTGATCTGACAGGGGGCGAGTCCTGGGACATGAACACTGAAGCTTTCTTT. Protein sequence: CGVDLTGGESWDMNTEAFF. Based on the CDR3 plus reference TRBV29-1 and TRBJ1-1, the full variable domain is SAVISQKPSRDICQRGTSLTIQCQVDSQVTMMFWYRQQPGQSLTLIATANQGSEATYESGFVIDKFPISRPNLTFSTLTVSNMSPEDSSIYLCGVDLTGGESWDMNTEAFFGQGTRLTVV.

The chain uses TRBV5-6 and TRBJ2-5, with 7 bases lining up with TRBD1. Germline CDR1 and CDR2: SGHDT and YYEEEE. Trimming took 0 bases from V and 1 from J; bases not matched to a gene: 3. This CDR3 region has 15 residues. The CDR3 region is CASSLGGTVQETQYF. DNA for the CDR3: TGTGCCAGCAGCTTGGGGGGGACAGTCCAAGAGACCCAGTACTTC.

In this sample, this clone turned up once. J is TRBJ1-5 and V is TRBV21-1; the table names TRBD1, a call not compared with the DNA. TRBV21-1 is flagged as a pseudogene. This CDR3 contains 18 residues. The CDR3 nucleotides read TGTGCCAGCAGCAAAGGACTTCCGGGACAGGGGGCGAATCAGCCCCAGCATTTT. Translation: CASSKGLPGQGANQPQHF.

The chain employs TRBV6-5 and TRBJ2-7; TRBD1 agrees at 9 bases. V lost 6 bases to trimming and J lost 2 bases; unmatched junction nucleotides: 8. This CDR3 is built from 15 residues. Germline CDR1 is MNHEY and CDR2 is SVGAGI. The CDR3 loop is CASSRTGASPYEQYF. Written as DNA, the CDR3 is TGTGCCAGCAGCCGGACAGGGGCCAGCCCCTACGAGCAGTACTTC.

This chain joins TRBV5-4 and TRBJ2-5; D remains ambiguous. CDR3 length: 12 amino acids. V dropped 0 bases and J dropped 4 bases, with 4 bases sitting between them. In germline, CDR1 is SGHNT, CDR2 YYREEE (reference sequence). The CDR3 protein is CASSLAGETQYF. The CDR3 DNA reads TGTGCCAGCAGCTTGGCCGGAGAGACCCAGTACTTC.

CDR3 loop: CASSDPPGQGSYEQYF. In DNA form, the CDR3 reads TGCGCCAGCAGTGATCCACCGGGACAGGGATCCTACGAGCAGTACTTC. This chain links TRBV10-1 with TRBJ2-7, with 9 nucleotides matching TRBD1. J was trimmed by 1 base and V by 3 bases; bases with no gene match: 7. The germline CDR1 and CDR2 sequences are WNHNN and SYGVQD (reference sequence). This CDR3 spans 16 amino acids.

This clone appeared once. This chain connects TRBV4-1 to TRBJ2-3; 9 bases fit TRBD2. This CDR3 has 16 residues. J was trimmed by 1 base and V by 1 base; bases with no gene match: 3. Germline V CDR1 and CDR2: MGHRA, YSYEKL. CDR3 DNA: TGCGCCAGCAGCCAAGTCGCTAGCGGGGGCACAGATACGCAGTATTTT. It is translated as CASSQVASGGTDTQYF.

This clone has a single count. This chain uses TRBV7-8 with TRBJ2-1; possible D gene TRBD2, 7 bases. V lost 4 bases, J lost 9 bases, and 19 bases lay in between. The CDR3 length is 15 residues. The V gene's germline CDR1 is SGHVS and CDR2 FQNEAQ. The CDR3 reads CASSSGGLFPVEQFF. The CDR3 nucleotides are TGTGCCAGCAGCTCGGGGGGCCTGTTTCCAGTTGAGCAGTTCTTC.

The chain links TRBV4-1 to TRBJ1-2; 7 bases agree with TRBD1. After removal of 1 base from V and 0 bases from J, the junction contained 11 bases not matched to a gene. CDR1 is MGHRA and CDR2 is YSYEKL in the germline V gene. This CDR3 region has 18 residues. Here the CDR3 DNA reads TGCGCCAGCAGCCAAGTGCTGACAGGGCCTAATACTAACTATGGCTACACCTTC. Translated, it gives CASSQVLTGPNTNYGYTF.

The chain links TRBV7-9 to TRBJ2-5; the D gene is possibly TRBD1 (5 bases). V dropped 1 base and J dropped 0 bases, with 6 bases sitting between them. The CDR3 has 14 amino acids. CDR1 and CDR2 from the germline V gene are SEHNR and FQNEAQ (reference sequence). CDR3 amino acids: CASSLGTNQETQYF. The CDR3 DNA reads as TGTGCCAGCAGCTTAGGGACAAACCAAGAGACCCAGTACTTC.

The chain joins TRBV4-1 to TRBJ1-2; 11 bases are a match to TRBD1. V shed 0 bases, J shed 4 bases, and the junction held 10 bases outside the gene matches. CDR1 MGHRA and CDR2 YSYEKL come from the germline V gene. The CDR3 is 18 amino acids. DNA of the CDR3: TGCGCCAGCAGCCAAGATAATCAGGACAGGGGGCGCTTCTATGGCTACACCTTC. Encoded protein: CASSQDNQDRGRFYGYTF.